These 8 T cell receptor beta chains came from one sample sequenced in a study of blood T cell repertoires in COVID-19. Measured with immunoSEQ multiplex PCR; TCRdb has only the in-frame clones, and not every one. The repertoire holds approximately 470,000 clones, with around 90% as singletons. Material for sequencing was PBMCs or T cells enriched from blood (not recorded which). These receptors were obtained from a woman younger than 35 who had recovered from COVID-19.

CDR3 nucleotides: TGTGCCAGTAGTATAGACCAGAACACTGAAGCTTTCTTT. Amino acids: CASSIDQNTEAFF. The chain employs TRBV19 and TRBJ1-1, with unresolved D. This CDR3 has 13 amino acids. CDR1 LNHDA and CDR2 SQIVND come from the germline V gene (reference sequence). V lost 0 bases, J lost 1 base, and 3 bases lay in between.

The gene calls are TRBV9 and TRBJ1-1, with 7 bases lining up with TRBD1. The CDR3 has 13 amino acids. Trimming at V came to 4 bases and at J to 10 bases, leaving 10 bases not matched to a gene. Looked up from germline, CDR1 is SGDLS and CDR2 is YYNGEE. CDR3 amino acids: CASSPQGVGGAFF. CDR3 nucleotide sequence: TGTGCCAGCAGCCCCCAGGGGGTAGGAGGAGCTTTCTTT.

The gene calls are TRBV20-1 and TRBJ2-1; 8 positions match TRBD1. Germline-derived CDR1 and CDR2 are DFQATT and SNEGSKA (reference sequence). The CDR3 consists of 16 residues. Unmatched junction bases numbered 8, after V lost 3 bases and J lost 1 base. The CDR3: CSASSGQGQSYNEQFF. CDR3 DNA: TGCAGTGCTAGTTCCGGACAGGGACAATCCTACAATGAGCAGTTCTTC.

The chain carries TRBV12-5 and TRBJ2-5; 8 bases map to TRBD2. The CDR3 runs to 15 residues. Germline CDR1 and CDR2: LGHNT and FRNRAP. Unmatched junction bases numbered 4, after V lost 0 bases and J lost 4 bases. The CDR3 spells CASGLVYRGGETQYF. The CDR3 bases are TGTGCTAGTGGTTTGGTATATCGGGGGGGAGAGACCCAGTACTTC.

The chain couples TRBV7-9 to TRBJ1-2; D gene unclear. The V and J ends lost 2 bases and 2 bases respectively, with 9 bases between them. The V gene's germline CDR1 is SEHNR and CDR2 FQNEAQ (reference sequence). CDR3 length: 14 amino acids. This chain's CDR3 is CASSLTIRNYGYTF. The CDR3 DNA follows: TGTGCCAGCAGCTTAACAATCCGAAACTATGGCTACACCTTC.

This clone showed up just once. The chain is built from TRBV21-1 and TRBJ2-2; the table's D call of TRBD2 was not tested on the DNA. TRBV21-1 represents a pseudogene. The CDR3 consists of 13 residues. CDR3 sequence (DNA): TGTGCCAGCAGCAAAGGCGGAGCCGGGGAGCTGTTTTTT. This translates into CASSKGGAGELFF.

The chain joins TRBV19 to TRBJ2-5, with TRBD2 identical over 12 bases. CDR1 and CDR2 from the germline V gene are LNHDA and SQIVND (reference sequence). With V trimmed by 5 bases and J by 4 bases, 8 bases remained unmatched. The CDR3 spans 16 residues. The CDR3 DNA is TGTGCCAGTAGTTCCCTAGCGGGGGGGAAGGGAGAGACCCAGTACTTC. Translated: CASSSLAGGKGETQYF. The whole variable domain, remainder taken from reference TRBV19 and TRBJ2-5, is DGGITQSPKYLFRKEGQNVTLSCEQNLNHDAMYWYRQDPGQGLRLIYYSQIVNDFQKGDIAEGYSVSREKKESFPLTVTSAQKNPTAFYLCASSSLAGGKGETQYFGPGTRLLVL.

This clone was seen more than once but under ten times. This rearrangement joins TRBV7-8 to TRBJ1-1; 7 bases are shared with TRBD1. Germline V gene lookup returns CDR1 SGHVS and CDR2 FQNEAQ. The J segment lost 4 bases and the V segment lost 1 base, leaving 3 bases of the junction unmatched. This CDR3 is built from 14 residues. For the CDR3, the DNA is TGTGCCAGCAGCTTAGAGGGGGCGCGCACTGAAGCTTTCTTT. Its translation is CASSLEGARTEAFF. The full variable domain, with the rest looked up from reference TRBV7-8 and TRBJ1-1, is GAGVSQSPRYKVAKRGQDVALRCDPISGHVSLFWYQQALGQGPEFLTYFQNEAQLDKSGLPSDRFFAERPEGSVSTLKIQRTQQEDSAVYLCASSLEGARTEAFFGQGTRLTVV.